These T cell receptor beta chains were read from a single sample in a study of blood T cell repertoires in COVID-19. Method: immunoSEQ multiplex PCR; TCRdb's copy keeps in-frame clones and lacks some. The repertoire holds under 200,000 clones, with about 86% as singletons. What was sequenced was peripheral blood. Receptor source: a man aged 45 to 65 with active or convalescent COVID-19. Each CDR3 is given without its conserved first and last residue. Clone sizes are given selectively: once, few, many, or a class where the clone is expanded.

J	V	size	CDR3
TRBJ1-6	TRBV5-6	NA	ASSPRFEPNNSPLH
TRBJ2-7	TRBV4-2	NA	ASSRGQRGLAVEQY
TRBJ1-5	TRBV6-5	NA	ASSYRGPGNQPQH
TRBJ1-6	TRBV14	once	ASSQATGESYNSPLH
TRBJ1-2	TRBV15	NA	ATSSSLGVGYGYT
TRBJ2-1	TRBV7-9	NA	ASSLASSGGSYNEQF
TRBJ1-6	TRBV4-2	NA	ASSQGASYNSPLH
TRBJ2-3	TRBV11-3	NA	ASSLFRADTQY
TRBJ1-3	TRBV28	NA	ASSPPGDATGNTIY
TRBJ2-7	TRBV4-1	NA	ASSQAPTGGEQY
TRBJ1-6	TRBV12-3/TRBV12-4	NA	ASSFAASQNLH
TRBJ2-5	TRBV28	NA	ASSSRVFQETQY
TRBJ2-6	TRBV4-2	NA	ASSQTAGRSGANVLT
TRBJ2-7	TRBV18	few	ASSPSGTRTSYEQY
TRBJ2-7	TRBV6-1	NA	ASSELWAEQY
TRBJ1-1	TRBV28	few	ASSLPTWTGDHTEAF
TRBJ1-2	TRBV9	NA	ASRGGAVGYT
TRBJ2-7	TRBV12-3/TRBV12-4	once	ASSATSAYEQY
TRBJ1-2	TRBV2	few	ASRSGGASRYGYT
TRBJ2-5	TRBV28	NA	ASSFPGTQY
TRBJ2-7	TRBV7-2	NA	ASSLEGTSGGYEQY
TRBJ2-2	TRBV4-2	NA	ASSQESGGVTGELF
TRBJ1-2	TRBV18	NA	ASSVQGADGYT
TRBJ2-1	TRBV14	NA	ASSPRTGQGIGEQF
TRBJ2-1	TRBV11-3	NA	ASSLELWTSGKSSYNEQF
TRBJ1-3	TRBV18	few	ASSPWTANSGNTIY
TRBJ1-1	TRBV27	once	ASSFSTGGDTEAF
TRBJ2-4	TRBV3-1/TRBV3-2	NA	ASSQAHAKNIQY
TRBJ2-1	TRBV19	NA	ASSIHTISNEQF
TRBJ1-2	TRBV12-3/TRBV12-4	NA	ASSPQYGYT
TRBJ1-2	TRBV5-4	NA	ASSFDPGTASNYGYT
TRBJ1-1	TRBV19	NA	ASSITTGQVF
TRBJ1-2	TRBV20-1	once	SAQGVYGYT
TRBJ2-3	TRBV19	NA	ASRVRRGSTDTQY
TRBJ2-1	TRBV11-3	NA	ASSLDPRTDNEQF
TRBJ1-1	TRBV7-2	NA	ASSPWTGANTEAF
TRBJ1-2	TRBV6-5	NA	ASSYYSRDGYT
TRBJ1-5	TRBV10-3	NA	AIRDTGGNQPQH
TRBJ1-6	TRBV4-2	few	ASSIQGISGNSPLH
TRBJ2-7	TRBV2	NA	ASRFQRGAYEQY
TRBJ1-5	TRBV24-1	NA	ATSGPGQGDQPQH
TRBJ1-6	TRBV6-1	NA	ASSEMAGPGSPLH
TRBJ2-5	TRBV19	once	ASSIVMGDRGLQETQY
TRBJ1-6	TRBV27	NA	ASSSTGGEGTYNSPLH
TRBJ2-3	TRBV18	NA	ASSPQLHTDSTDTQY
TRBJ2-2	TRBV2	NA	ASSKLAGGGNTGELF
TRBJ2-1	TRBV4-3	NA	ASSQDLEALGSTDEQF
TRBJ1-5	TRBV6-5	NA	ASSSRTGDSNQPQH
TRBJ1-1	TRBV19	NA	ASSMTGLGTEAF
TRBJ2-7	TRBV11-3	NA	ASSPSGLAVPYEQY
TRBJ1-5	TRBV28	NA	ASRFQGAGQPQH
TRBJ2-1	TRBV15	NA	ATSGELAGHYNEQF
TRBJ2-5	TRBV2	NA	ASSVLQQETQY